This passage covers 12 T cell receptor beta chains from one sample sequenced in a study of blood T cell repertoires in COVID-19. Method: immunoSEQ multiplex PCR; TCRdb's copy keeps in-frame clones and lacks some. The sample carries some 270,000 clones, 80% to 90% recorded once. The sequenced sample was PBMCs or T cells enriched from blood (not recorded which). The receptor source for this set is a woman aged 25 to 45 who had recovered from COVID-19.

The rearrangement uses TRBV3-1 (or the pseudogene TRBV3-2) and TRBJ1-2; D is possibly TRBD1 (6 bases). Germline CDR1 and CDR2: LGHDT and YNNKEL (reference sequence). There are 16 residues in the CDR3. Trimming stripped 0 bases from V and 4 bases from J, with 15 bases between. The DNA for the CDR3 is TGTGCCAGCAGCCAAGATCTAGGGGGAATAAGCTATGGCTACACCTTC. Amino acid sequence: CASSQDLGGISYGYTF.

The CDR3 sequence: CASSLASQGSGNTIYF. The CDR3 nucleotides read TGTGCCAGCAGCTTGGCTTCTCAGGGCTCTGGAAACACCATATATTTT. The chain couples TRBV5-5 to TRBJ1-3; tentatively, D is TRBD1 (5 bases). Per germline, CDR1 SGHKS and CDR2 YYEKEE (reference sequence). The CDR3 covers 16 residues. The germline V and J ends were trimmed by 0 bases and 0 bases, with 10 bases remaining between them.

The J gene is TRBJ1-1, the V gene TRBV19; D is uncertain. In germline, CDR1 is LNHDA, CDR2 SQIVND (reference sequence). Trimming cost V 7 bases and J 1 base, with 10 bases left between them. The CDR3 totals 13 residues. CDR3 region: CASKTHQNTEAFF. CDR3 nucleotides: TGTGCCAGTAAAACTCACCAGAACACTGAAGCTTTCTTT.

Here the CDR3 DNA reads TGTGCCAGCAGCTACGACACTGAAGCTTTCTTT. This translates into CASSYDTEAFF. This chain joins TRBV6-1 and TRBJ1-1; D gene unclear. Trimming took off 6 bases at V and 3 bases at J, with 5 bases between the two ends. The CDR3 consists of 11 residues. Germline V gene data show CDR1 as MNHNS and CDR2 as SASEGT.

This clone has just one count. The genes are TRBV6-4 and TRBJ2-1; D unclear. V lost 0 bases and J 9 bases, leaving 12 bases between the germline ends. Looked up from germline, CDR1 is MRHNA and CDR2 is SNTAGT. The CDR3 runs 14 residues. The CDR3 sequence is CASSDSPESVEQFF. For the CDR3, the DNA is TGTGCCAGCAGTGACTCACCGGAGTCTGTTGAGCAGTTCTTC.

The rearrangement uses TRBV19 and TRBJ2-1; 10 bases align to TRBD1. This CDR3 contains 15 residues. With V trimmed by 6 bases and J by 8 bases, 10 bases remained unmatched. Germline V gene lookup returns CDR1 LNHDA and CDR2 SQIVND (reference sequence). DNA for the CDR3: TGTGCCAGTAGGAATGGACAGGGGGGGCAGGATGAGCAGTTCTTC. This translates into CASRNGQGGQDEQFF. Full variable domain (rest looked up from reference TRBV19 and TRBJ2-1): DGGITQSPKYLFRKEGQNVTLSCEQNLNHDAMYWYRQDPGQGLRLIYYSQIVNDFQKGDIAEGYSVSREKKESFPLTVTSAQKNPTAFYLCASRNGQGGQDEQFFGPGTRLTVL.

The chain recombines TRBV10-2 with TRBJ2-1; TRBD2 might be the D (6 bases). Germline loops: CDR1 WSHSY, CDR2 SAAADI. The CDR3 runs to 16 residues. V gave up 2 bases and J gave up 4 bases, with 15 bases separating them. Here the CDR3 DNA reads TGCGCCAGCAGTGAGCCGGGACTCCTGCATTACAATGAGCAGTTCTTC. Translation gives CASSEPGLLHYNEQFF.

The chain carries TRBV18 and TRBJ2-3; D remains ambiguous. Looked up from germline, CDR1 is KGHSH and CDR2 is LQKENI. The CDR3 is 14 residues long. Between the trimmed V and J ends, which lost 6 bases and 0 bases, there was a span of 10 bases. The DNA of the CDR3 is TGTGCCAGCTCCCCGTTTCGGAGCACAGATACGCAGTATTTT. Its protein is CASSPFRSTDTQYF.

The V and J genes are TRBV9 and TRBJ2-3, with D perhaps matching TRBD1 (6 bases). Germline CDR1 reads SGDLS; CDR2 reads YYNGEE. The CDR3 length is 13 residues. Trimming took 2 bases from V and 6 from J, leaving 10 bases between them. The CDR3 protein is CASSVTGSDTQYF. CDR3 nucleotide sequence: TGTGCCAGCAGCGTTACAGGGTCGGATACGCAGTATTTT.

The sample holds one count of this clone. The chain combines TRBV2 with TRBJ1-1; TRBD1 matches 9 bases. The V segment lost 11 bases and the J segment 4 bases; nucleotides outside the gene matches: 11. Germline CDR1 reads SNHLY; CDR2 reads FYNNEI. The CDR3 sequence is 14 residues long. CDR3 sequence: CAGGGETGGTEAFF. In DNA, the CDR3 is TGTGCCGGTGGAGGGGAGACAGGGGGCACTGAAGCTTTCTTT.

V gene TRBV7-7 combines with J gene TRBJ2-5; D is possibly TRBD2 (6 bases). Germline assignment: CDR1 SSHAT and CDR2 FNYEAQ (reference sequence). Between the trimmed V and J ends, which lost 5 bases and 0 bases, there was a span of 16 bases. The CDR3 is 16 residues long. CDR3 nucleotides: TGTGCCAGCAGCCCTCGGGAGACGGCGAACCAAGAGACCCAGTACTTC. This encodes CASSPRETANQETQYF.

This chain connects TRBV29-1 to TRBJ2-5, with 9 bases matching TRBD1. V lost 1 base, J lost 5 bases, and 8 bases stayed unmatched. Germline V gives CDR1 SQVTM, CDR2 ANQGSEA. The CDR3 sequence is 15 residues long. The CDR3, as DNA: TGCAGCGTTGAAGGGTCAGACAGGGGGAGGGAGACCCAGTACTTC. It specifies CSVEGSDRGRETQYF.